This is a list of T cell receptor beta chains from one sample in a study of T cell responses to AZD1222 COVID-19 vaccine. The table came from immunoSEQ multiplex PCR; TCRdb's copy has only in-frame clones and leaves some out. This table has roughly 100,000 clones, roughly 88% appearing once. The specimen was peripheral blood, collected on day 0 of AZD1222 vaccination. These receptors were collected from an adult in good health. Both conserved end residues are part of each CDR3. The D gene is left open where the match is weak. Part of the rows lack a size; the others show once, few, many or a class for expanded clones.

v_call	clone_size	j_call	d_call	cdr3_nt	cdr3_aa
TRBV19	.	TRBJ1-1	.	TGTGCCAGTAAAGCCGGTGCCGCGAACACTGAAGCTTTCTTT	CASKAGAANTEAFF
TRBV19	.	TRBJ1-5	.	TGTGCCAGTAGTATAGGTGGGGGGTTGAACAATCAGCCCCAGCATTTT	CASSIGGGLNNQPQHF
TRBV28	once	TRBJ2-7	TRBD2	TGTGCAAGCGGGCGGGGGGGACCCTACGAGCAGTACTTC	CASGRGGPYEQYF
TRBV7-8	.	TRBJ2-7	.	TGTGCCAGCAGCTTTAATCAGGGGAGGGATGACGAGCAGTACTTC	CASSFNQGRDDEQYF
TRBV27	once	TRBJ2-5	.	TGTGCCAGCAGACGGACCGGTAGTCAAGAGACCCAGTACTTC	CASRRTGSQETQYF
TRBV5-1	.	TRBJ1-3	.	TGCGCCAGCAGCCAGGGAAACACCATATATTTT	CASSQGNTIYF
TRBV15	few	TRBJ1-2	.	TGTGCCACCAGCAGAGATAGGGGCGTCGGGGGAAACTATGGCTACACCTTC	CATSRDRGVGGNYGYTF
TRBV7-9	.	TRBJ1-1	TRBD1	TGTGCCAGCAGCAAGGGTGTGAGGACAGGGGCAAACACTGAAGCTTTCTTT	CASSKGVRTGANTEAFF
TRBV28	.	TRBJ2-7	TRBD2	TGTGCCGGAAGCGGGAGTCCCTCCTACGAGCAGTACTTC	CAGSGSPSYEQYF
TRBV14	.	TRBJ1-1	.	TGTGCCAGCAGCCGTCGCGGGAGGGGCATGAACACTGAAGCTTTCTTT	CASSRRGRGMNTEAFF
TRBV6-2/TRBV6-3	once	TRBJ2-5	.	TGTGCCAGCAGTTGGCGGGGAGTCACCCCGGAGACCCAGTACTTC	CASSWRGVTPETQYF
TRBV28	.	TRBJ1-2	TRBD1	TGTGCCAGCACCCGCCGGGACAGAACATCATATGGCTACACCTTC	CASTRRDRTSYGYTF
TRBV29-1	.	TRBJ2-7	TRBD2	TGCAGCGTTGACGCGGGGGGCCCCTACGAGCAGTACTTC	CSVDAGGPYEQYF
TRBV12-3/TRBV12-4	.	TRBJ2-1	.	TGTGCCAGCAGCCTAGGGGGGAATGAGCAGTTCTTC	CASSLGGNEQFF
TRBV9	.	TRBJ2-5	TRBD2	TGTGCCAGCAGCGTAGGCGGGAGCCCTATCGAGACCCAGTACTTC	CASSVGGSPIETQYF
TRBV5-1	.	TRBJ1-4	.	TGCGCCAGCAGCTTGGATGCGTCAACTAATGAAAAACTGTTTTTT	CASSLDASTNEKLFF
TRBV5-4	.	TRBJ1-1	.	TGTGCCAGCAGCTTGACAGGGAGGGACACTGAAGCTTTCTTT	CASSLTGRDTEAFF
TRBV19	.	TRBJ2-2	.	TGTGCCAGTAGTAGGAGAGCGGAAGGGAACACCGGGGAGCTGTTTTTT	CASSRRAEGNTGELFF
TRBV5-1	.	TRBJ2-3	TRBD2	TGCGCCAGCAGCTTGGCACTAGCGGGGTACACAGATACGCAGTATTTT	CASSLALAGYTDTQYF
TRBV4-2	.	TRBJ2-5	TRBD1	TGTGCCAGCAGCCAAGATGCAGGGGGCCATGAGACCCAGTACTTC	CASSQDAGGHETQYF
TRBV15	.	TRBJ2-7	TRBD1	TGTGCCACCAGCAGTCCACAGGGGGGCGAGCAGTACTTC	CATSSPQGGEQYF
TRBV6-5	.	TRBJ1-2	TRBD1	TGTGCCAGCAGTTATCAACAGGGGGCGGATGGCTACACCTTC	CASSYQQGADGYTF
TRBV14	.	TRBJ2-2	.	TGTGCCAGCAGCCAAGATCGGCGGAGGCCCGGGGAGCTGTTTTTT	CASSQDRRRPGELFF
TRBV28	.	TRBJ1-4	TRBD1	TGTGCCAGCAGTTTACCGGGGACAGGGGGTAAAAAACTGTTTTTT	CASSLPGTGGKKLFF
TRBV18	.	TRBJ1-4	.	TGTGCCAGCTCACCTTCAGGGGCGGATAATGAAAAACTGTTTTTT	CASSPSGADNEKLFF
TRBV15	.	TRBJ1-6	.	TGTGCCACCAGCCCGCGACCGAAGTTTCTTACGGGGGATACCTCCTATAATTCACCCCTCCACTTT	CATSPRPKFLTGDTSYNSPLHF
TRBV7-9	.	TRBJ1-1	.	TGTGCCAGTCGGGACGGAGGTACTGAAGCTTTCTTT	CASRDGGTEAFF
TRBV5-1	.	TRBJ2-7	.	TGCGCCAGCAGCTTTAGCGGAAACTACGAGCAGTACTTC	CASSFSGNYEQYF
TRBV5-4	.	TRBJ1-1	.	TGTGCCAGCAGCTTGACTCCTTCCCGGGTGAACACTGAAGCTTTCTTT	CASSLTPSRVNTEAFF
TRBV4-2	.	TRBJ2-7	TRBD2	TGTGCCAGCAGCCCTTCAGCGGGAGACTCCTACGAGCAGTACTTC	CASSPSAGDSYEQYF
TRBV7-6	once	TRBJ2-1	.	TGTGCCAGCAGCTTACCTGGGTACTCGATCATAAAGGGGAATGAGCAGTTCTTC	CASSLPGYSIIKGNEQFF
TRBV28	.	TRBJ1-6	.	TGTGCCAGCAGTTTAAGGGGGTTCGAATACTCACCCCTCCACTTT	CASSLRGFEYSPLHF
TRBV14	.	TRBJ2-5	.	TGTGCCAGCAGCCAAGGCGCGGGATGGACGGAGACCCAGTACTTC	CASSQGAGWTETQYF
TRBV18	.	TRBJ1-1	TRBD1	TGTGCCAGCTCTCCGGACAGGGGGCGTTGGACTGAAGCTTTCTTT	CASSPDRGRWTEAFF